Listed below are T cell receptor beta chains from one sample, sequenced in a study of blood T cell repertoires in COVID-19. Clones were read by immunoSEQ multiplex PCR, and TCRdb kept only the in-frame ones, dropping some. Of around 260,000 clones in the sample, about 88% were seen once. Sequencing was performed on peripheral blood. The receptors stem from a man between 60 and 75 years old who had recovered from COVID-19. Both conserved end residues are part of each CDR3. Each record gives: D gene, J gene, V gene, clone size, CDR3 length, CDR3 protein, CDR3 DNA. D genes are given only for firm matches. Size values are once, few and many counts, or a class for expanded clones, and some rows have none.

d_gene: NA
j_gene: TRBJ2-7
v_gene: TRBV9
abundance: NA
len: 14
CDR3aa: CASSRGRGFHEQYF
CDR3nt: TGTGCCAGCAGCCGGGGGAGAGGGTTCCACGAGCAGTACTTC

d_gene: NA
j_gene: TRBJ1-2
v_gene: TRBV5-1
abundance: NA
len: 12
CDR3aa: CASSSNREAYTF
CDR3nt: TGCGCCAGCAGCTCGAACAGGGAAGCCTACACCTTC

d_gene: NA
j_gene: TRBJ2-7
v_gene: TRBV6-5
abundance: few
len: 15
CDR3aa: CASRDLTGRAYEQYF
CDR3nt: TGTGCCAGCAGGGACCTCACGGGGAGAGCCTACGAGCAGTACTTC

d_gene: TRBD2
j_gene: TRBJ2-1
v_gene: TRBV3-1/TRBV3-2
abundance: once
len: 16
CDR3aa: CASSHPSGGAFNEQFF
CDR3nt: TGTGCCAGCAGCCACCCTAGCGGGGGGGCCTTTAATGAGCAGTTCTTC

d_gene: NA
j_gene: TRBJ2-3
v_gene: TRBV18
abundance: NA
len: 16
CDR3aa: CASSPAGHLNTDTQYF
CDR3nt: TGTGCCAGCTCACCTGCGGGTCACCTGAACACAGATACGCAGTATTTT

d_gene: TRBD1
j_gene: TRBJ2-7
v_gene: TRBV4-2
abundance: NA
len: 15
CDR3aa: CASSQGWGQEYEQYF
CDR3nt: TGTGCCAGTTCTCAGGGGTGGGGACAGGAGTACGAGCAGTACTTC

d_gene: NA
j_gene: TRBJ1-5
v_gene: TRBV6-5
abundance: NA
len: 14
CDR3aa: CASSIKKGDQPQHF
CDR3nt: TGTGCCAGCAGTATTAAAAAGGGGGATCAGCCCCAGCATTTT

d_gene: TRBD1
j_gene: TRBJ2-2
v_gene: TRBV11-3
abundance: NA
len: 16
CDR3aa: CASSLVGTGVIGELFF
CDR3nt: TGTGCCAGCAGCTTAGTAGGGACAGGCGTGATCGGGGAGCTGTTTTTT

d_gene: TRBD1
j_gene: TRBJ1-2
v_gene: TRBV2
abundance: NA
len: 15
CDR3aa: CASTQGQGAIYGYTF
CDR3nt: TGTGCCAGCACCCAGGGACAGGGGGCCATCTATGGCTACACCTTC

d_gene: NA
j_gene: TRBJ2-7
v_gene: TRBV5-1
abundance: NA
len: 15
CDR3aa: CASSSDMGASYEQYF
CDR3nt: TGCGCCAGCAGCTCCGATATGGGGGCTTCCTACGAGCAGTACTTC

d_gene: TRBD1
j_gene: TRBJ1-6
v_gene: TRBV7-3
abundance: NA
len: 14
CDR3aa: CASSNGTGHSPLHF
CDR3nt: TGTGCCAGCAGCAACGGGACAGGACATTCACCCCTCCACTTT

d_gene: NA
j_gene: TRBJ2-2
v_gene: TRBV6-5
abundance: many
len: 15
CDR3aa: CASSSGEPNTGELFF
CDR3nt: TGTGCCAGCAGTTCCGGGGAGCCGAACACCGGGGAGCTGTTTTTT

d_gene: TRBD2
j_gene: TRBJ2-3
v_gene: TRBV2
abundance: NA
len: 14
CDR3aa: CASSGGAGADTQYF
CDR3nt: TGTGCCAGCAGCGGGGGGGCCGGGGCAGATACGCAGTATTTT

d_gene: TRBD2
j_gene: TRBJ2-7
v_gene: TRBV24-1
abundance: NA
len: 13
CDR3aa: CATLLAGDYEQYF
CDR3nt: TGTGCCACCTTACTAGCGGGGGACTACGAGCAGTACTTC

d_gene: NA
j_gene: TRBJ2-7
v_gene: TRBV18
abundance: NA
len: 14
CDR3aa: CASSPAGTSYEQYF
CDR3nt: TGTGCCAGCTCCCCCGCCGGGACATCATACGAGCAGTACTTC

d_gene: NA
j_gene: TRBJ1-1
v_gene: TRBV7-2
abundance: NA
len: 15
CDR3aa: CASSAAVGGALKAFF
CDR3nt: TGTGCCAGCAGCGCCGCGGTGGGGGGAGCCCTGAAGGCTTTCTTT

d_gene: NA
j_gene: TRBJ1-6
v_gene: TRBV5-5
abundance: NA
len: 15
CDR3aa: CASSGLGQPNSPLHF
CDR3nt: TGTGCCAGCAGCGGCCTCGGACAGCCGAATTCACCCCTCCACTTT

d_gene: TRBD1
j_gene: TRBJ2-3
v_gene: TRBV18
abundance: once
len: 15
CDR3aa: CASSLGQLSTDTQYF
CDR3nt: TGTGCCAGCTCGCTGGGACAGTTAAGCACAGATACGCAGTATTTT